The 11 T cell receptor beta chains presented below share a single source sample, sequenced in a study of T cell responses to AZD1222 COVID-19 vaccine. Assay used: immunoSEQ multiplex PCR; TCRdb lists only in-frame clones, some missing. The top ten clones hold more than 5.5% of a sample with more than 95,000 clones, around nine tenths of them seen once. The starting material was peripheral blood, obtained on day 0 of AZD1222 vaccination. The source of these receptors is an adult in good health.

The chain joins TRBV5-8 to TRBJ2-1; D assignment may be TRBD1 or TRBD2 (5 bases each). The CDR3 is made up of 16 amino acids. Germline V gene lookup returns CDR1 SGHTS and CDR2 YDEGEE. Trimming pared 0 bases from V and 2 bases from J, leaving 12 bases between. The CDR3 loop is CASSLVGTPTYNEQFF. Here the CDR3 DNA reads TGTGCCAGCAGCTTGGTTGGGACGCCTACCTACAATGAGCAGTTCTTC. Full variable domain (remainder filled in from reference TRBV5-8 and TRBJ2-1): EAGVTQSPTHLIKTRGQQATLRCSPISGHTSVYWYQQALGLGLQFLLWYDEGEERNRGNFPPRFSGRQFPNYSSELNVNALELEDSALYLCASSLVGTPTYNEQFFGPGTRLTVL.

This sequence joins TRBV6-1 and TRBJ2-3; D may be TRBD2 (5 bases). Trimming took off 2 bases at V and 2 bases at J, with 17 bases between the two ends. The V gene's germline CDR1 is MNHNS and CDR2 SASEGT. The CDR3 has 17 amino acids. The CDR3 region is CASSERPGELHTDTQYF. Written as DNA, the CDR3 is TGTGCCAGCAGTGAAAGGCCCGGGGAGCTCCACACAGATACGCAGTATTTT.

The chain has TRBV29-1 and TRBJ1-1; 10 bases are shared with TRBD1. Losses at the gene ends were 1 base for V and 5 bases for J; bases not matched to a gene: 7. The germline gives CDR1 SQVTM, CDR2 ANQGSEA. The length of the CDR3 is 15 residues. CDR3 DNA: TGCAGCGTTGAAGCCTTAGGACAGGGGGATACTGAAGCTTTCTTT. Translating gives CSVEALGQGDTEAFF.

CDR3 DNA: TGTGCCAGCAGCACTCCCCCTCCCTCTGTTGAAGCTTTCTTT. It encodes CASSTPPPSVEAFF. This chain uses TRBV7-9 with TRBJ1-1; D call uncertain. The CDR3 length is 14 residues. Trimming removed 5 bases from V and 7 bases from J, with 17 bases in between. Per germline, CDR1 SEHNR and CDR2 FQNEAQ (reference sequence).

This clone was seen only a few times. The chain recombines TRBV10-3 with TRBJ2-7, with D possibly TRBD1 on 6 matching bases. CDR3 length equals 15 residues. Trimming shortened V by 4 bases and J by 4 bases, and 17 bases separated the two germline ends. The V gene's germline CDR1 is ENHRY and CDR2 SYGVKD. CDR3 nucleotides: TGTGCCATCAGTGCCCTACAGGGTTTTCGGTACGAGCAGTACTTC. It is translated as CAISALQGFRYEQYF.

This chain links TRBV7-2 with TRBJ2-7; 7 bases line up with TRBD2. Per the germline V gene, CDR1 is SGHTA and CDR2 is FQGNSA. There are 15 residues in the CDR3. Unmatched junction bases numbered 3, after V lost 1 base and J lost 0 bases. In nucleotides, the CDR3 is TGTGCCAGCAGCTTAGTTGGGGGGGGCTCCTACGAGCAGTACTTC. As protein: CASSLVGGGSYEQYF. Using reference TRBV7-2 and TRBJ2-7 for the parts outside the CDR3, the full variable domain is GAGVSQSPSNKVTEKGKDVELRCDPISGHTALYWYRQSLGQGLEFLIYFQGNSAPDKSGLPSDRFSAERTGGSVSTLTIQRTQQEDSAVYLCASSLVGGGSYEQYFGPGTRLTVT.

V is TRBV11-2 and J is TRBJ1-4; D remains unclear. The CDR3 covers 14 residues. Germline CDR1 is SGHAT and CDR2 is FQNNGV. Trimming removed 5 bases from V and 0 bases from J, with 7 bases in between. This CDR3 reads CASSPSATNEKLFF. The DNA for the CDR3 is TGTGCCAGCAGCCCGAGTGCAACTAATGAAAAACTGTTTTTT.

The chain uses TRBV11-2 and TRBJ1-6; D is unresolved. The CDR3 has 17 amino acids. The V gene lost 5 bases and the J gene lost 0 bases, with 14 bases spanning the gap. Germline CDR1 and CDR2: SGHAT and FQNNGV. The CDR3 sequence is CASSQGYSNSYNSPLHF. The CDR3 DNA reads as TGTGCCAGCAGCCAAGGGTACAGCAACTCCTATAATTCACCCCTCCACTTT.

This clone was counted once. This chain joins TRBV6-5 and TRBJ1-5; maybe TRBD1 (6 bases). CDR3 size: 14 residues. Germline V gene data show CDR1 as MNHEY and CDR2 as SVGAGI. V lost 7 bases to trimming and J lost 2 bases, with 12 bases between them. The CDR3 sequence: CASNAGGGNQPQHF. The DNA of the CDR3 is TGTGCCAGCAATGCGGGGGGCGGCAATCAGCCCCAGCATTTT.

CDR3 protein: CASSPGPPAQHF. The CDR3 DNA sequence: TGTGCCAGCAGCCCAGGCCCTCCAGCCCAGCATTTT. The chain joins TRBV27 to TRBJ1-5, with D uncertain. The CDR3 totals 12 residues. V lost 6 bases to trimming and J lost 11 bases, with 14 bases between them. Germline CDR1 is MNHEY and CDR2 is SMNVEV (reference sequence).

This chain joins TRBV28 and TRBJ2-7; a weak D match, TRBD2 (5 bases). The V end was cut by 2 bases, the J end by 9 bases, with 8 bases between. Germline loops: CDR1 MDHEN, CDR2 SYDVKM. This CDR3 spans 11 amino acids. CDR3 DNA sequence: TGTGCCAGCAGTTTAGAAGGGAGGCAGTACTTC. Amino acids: CASSLEGRQYF.